Listed below are T cell receptor beta chains from one sample, sequenced in a study of cytomegalovirus exposure and HLA in healthy donors. TCRdb's copy holds only in-frame clones and misses some; the assay was immunoSEQ multiplex PCR. The sample yields around 200,000 clones, 65% to 80% seen once. Sequenced: PBMCs. These receptors were taken from a man younger than 45 in good health and CMV-seropositive. Each CDR3 is given with its conserved first and last residue. D genes are given only for firm matches. Some rows mark clone size as missing; the rest say once, few, many or name a class of expanded clone.

TRBJ2-3 | - | TRBV6-5 | 15 | - | CASSSVSGFTDTQYF | TGTGCCAGCAGCTCAGTAAGCGGATTCACAGATACGCAGTATTTT
TRBJ2-1 | TRBD1 | TRBV7-2 | 16 | - | CASTSRQGLSYNEQFF | TGTGCCAGCACCTCTCGACAGGGGCTCTCCTACAATGAGCAGTTCTTC
TRBJ2-1 | - | TRBV15 | 14 | - | CATSRAQGRGEQFF | TGTGCCACCAGCAGAGCGCAGGGGAGGGGTGAGCAGTTCTTC
TRBJ2-2 | - | TRBV10-1 | 16 | - | CASSERAQGNTGELFF | TGCGCCAGCAGTGAGAGGGCGCAGGGGAACACCGGGGAGCTGTTTTTT
TRBJ2-7 | TRBD2 | TRBV5-5 | 16 | - | CASSLTLAGGPHEQYF | TGTGCCAGCAGCTTGACTCTAGCGGGAGGGCCCCACGAGCAGTACTTC
TRBJ1-4 | - | TRBV7-3 | 15 | few | CASSLTGSPNEKLFF | TGTGCCAGCAGCTTAACCGGGTCGCCTAATGAAAAACTGTTTTTT
TRBJ2-3 | - | TRBV7-3 | 15 | once | CASSFLASITDTQYF | TGTGCCAGCAGCTTCTTAGCATCTATCACAGATACGCAGTATTTT
TRBJ1-4 | - | TRBV10-3 | 14 | - | CAISGPGRNEKLFF | TGTGCCATCAGTGGGCCGGGTCGTAATGAAAAACTGTTTTTT
TRBJ2-5 | TRBD1 | TRBV27 | 14 | once | CASSLRTGMGEQYF | TGTGCCAGCAGTCTCCGGACAGGGATGGGGGAGCAGTACTTC
TRBJ1-1 | - | TRBV29-1 | 12 | - | CSAATGGSEAFF | TGCAGCGCCGCTACGGGGGGGAGTGAAGCTTTCTTT
TRBJ2-1 | - | TRBV4-2 | 13 | - | CASGHTIYNEQFF | TGTGCCAGCGGGCACACAATCTACAATGAGCAGTTCTTC
TRBJ2-1 | - | TRBV5-1 | 12 | - | CASSLARNEQFF | TGCGCCAGCAGCTTGGCCAGGAATGAGCAGTTCTTC
TRBJ1-4 | - | TRBV7-9 | 13 | - | CASSLPGEEKLFF | TGTGCCAGCAGCTTACCAGGGGAAGAAAAACTGTTTTTT
TRBJ2-3 | - | TRBV28 | 15 | - | CASHLSSRPADTQYF | TGTGCCAGCCATTTATCTAGTCGCCCAGCGGATACGCAGTATTTT
TRBJ1-1 | - | TRBV29-1 | 12 | few | CSVPGVGTEAFF | TGCAGCGTCCCAGGGGTGGGGACTGAAGCTTTCTTT
TRBJ2-1 | TRBD2 | TRBV7-2 | 17 | once | CASSTRTSFLLGNEQFF | TGTGCCAGCAGCACCCGGACTAGCTTCCTCCTTGGCAATGAGCAGTTCTTC
TRBJ2-1 | - | TRBV30 | 12 | - | CAWFRGRREQFF | TGTGCCTGGTTCAGGGGCCGGAGGGAGCAGTTCTTC
TRBJ2-2 | TRBD2 | TRBV28 | 13 | - | CASTPSGTGELFF | TGTGCCAGCACGCCTAGCGGGACCGGGGAGCTGTTTTTT
TRBJ2-1 | - | TRBV9 | 16 | - | CASSVGGGNYNEWQFF | TGTGCCAGCAGCGTAGGTGGGGGGAACTACAATGAGTGGCAGTTCTTC
TRBJ1-5 | - | TRBV4-1 | 12 | few | CASGGIHQPQHF | TGCGCCTCGGGGGGGATTCATCAGCCCCAGCATTTT
TRBJ1-1 | - | TRBV7-8 | 15 | few | CASSSRGAMNTEAFF | TGTGCCAGCAGCTCCCGGGGGGCTATGAACACTGAAGCTTTCTTT
TRBJ2-3 | - | TRBV19 | 13 | - | CATRQRLTDTQYF | TGTGCCACCCGACAGAGACTCACAGATACGCAGTATTTT
TRBJ1-1 | - | TRBV6-5 | 13 | few | CASKLGGDTEAFF | TGTGCCAGCAAACTTGGAGGGGACACTGAAGCTTTCTTT
TRBJ2-7 | - | TRBV6-1 | 14 | - | CASFLGGAIGEQYF | TGTGCCAGCTTTTTAGGAGGGGCTATTGGCGAGCAGTACTTC
TRBJ1-1 | TRBD1 | TRBV28 | 16 | - | CASRSGTGERNTEAFF | TGTGCCAGCAGGTCCGGGACAGGGGAAAGGAACACTGAAGCTTTCTTT
TRBJ1-3 | TRBD1 | TRBV2 | 15 | few | CASKGQGFVGNTIYF | TGTGCCAGCAAAGGACAGGGCTTTGTTGGAAACACCATATATTTT
TRBJ1-5 | - | TRBV27 | 14 | - | CASRIQGPLGPQHF | TGTGCCAGCAGGATTCAGGGGCCCCTGGGGCCCCAGCATTTT
TRBJ1-2 | - | TRBV28 | 13 | - | CASSTQPNYGYTF | TGCGCCAGCAGTACACAGCCAAACTATGGCTACACCTTC
TRBJ2-3 | TRBD2 | TRBV5-6 | 15 | - | CASNLGLAGGDTQYF | TGTGCCAGCAATCTGGGACTAGCCGGCGGAGATACGCAGTATTTT